A selection of T cell receptor beta chains follows, all from one sample in a study of OX40 agonist ivuxolimab in advanced cancers. The method was immunoSEQ multiplex PCR; TCRdb's version includes in-frame clones alone and lacks a portion of them. The sample includes about 84,000 clones, about 93% of them seen just once. Sequenced here: CD4+ or CD8+ T cells sorted from blood, sampled in a trial of the OX40 agonist ivuxolimab. These receptors were obtained from an adult with an advanced solid tumor such as melanoma, head and neck, liver or kidney cancer. The CDR3 runs from the conserved cysteine through the conserved F or W. The D gene is left open where the match is weak. Expanded clones are given a class, and other clones once, few, many or no size at all.

j_call	clone_size	d_call	v_call	cdr3_nt	cdr3_aa
TRBJ2-5	NA	TRBD2	TRBV13	TGTGCCAGCAGCCAAAATACCGGGACTAGCGGGAGGGCTTGGGAGACCCAGTACTTC	CASSQNTGTSGRAWETQYF
TRBJ1-1	NA	NA	TRBV19	TGTGCCAGTAGCCCGGGACATAACACTGAAGCTTTCTTT	CASSPGHNTEAFF
TRBJ2-3	NA	TRBD2	TRBV7-2	TGTGCCAGCAGCTTATCCCTCGGGACTAGCGGGAGTACAGATACGCAGTATTTT	CASSLSLGTSGSTDTQYF
TRBJ2-7	NA	TRBD2	TRBV30	TGTGCCTGGACCATGGGCGGGAGGTCCTACGAGCAGTACTTC	CAWTMGGRSYEQYF
TRBJ2-2	NA	NA	TRBV9	TGTGCCAGCAGCGTAGCTAAGAACACCGGGGAGCTGTTTTTT	CASSVAKNTGELFF
TRBJ1-6	NA	NA	TRBV4-1	TGCGCCAGCAGCCAAGGTCGGGGGTATAGGTCGGATTCACCCCTCCACTTT	CASSQGRGYRSDSPLHF
TRBJ2-1	NA	NA	TRBV9	TGTGCCAGCAGCGTAGAACGCGGGGCCGGGTACAATGAGCAGTTCTTC	CASSVERGAGYNEQFF
TRBJ1-3	NA	NA	TRBV7-9	TGTGCCAGCAGCTTTACCGGGACAACGTCTGGAAACACCATATATTTT	CASSFTGTTSGNTIYF
TRBJ2-3	NA	NA	TRBV5-1	TGCGCCAGCAGGCGGGACGACACAGATACGCAGTATTTT	CASRRDDTDTQYF
TRBJ2-7	NA	NA	TRBV6-5	TGTGCCAGCAGTTACTACCAGGGGTACGAGCAGTACTTC	CASSYYQGYEQYF
TRBJ1-5	NA	NA	TRBV28	TGTGCCAGCAGTTCATATGGAAGGGATCAGCCCCAGCATTTT	CASSSYGRDQPQHF
TRBJ2-3	NA	TRBD2	TRBV2	TGTGCCAGCATGAGGTCCCTCGTTAGCGGGAGAGTGGGTACGCAGTATTTT	CASMRSLVSGRVGTQYF
TRBJ1-1	NA	NA	TRBV19	TGTGCCAGTAGTTGGAGAGGGCCCACTGAAGCTTTCTTT	CASSWRGPTEAFF
TRBJ2-7	NA	TRBD1	TRBV15	TGTGCCACCAGCAGAACGACCGGGACAGGGCGCGGGCGCGCCTACGAGCAGTACTTC	CATSRTTGTGRGRAYEQYF
TRBJ2-7	NA	NA	TRBV15	TGTGCCACCAGCAGAGAAAGCGGCAGGGCCTACGAGCAGTACTTC	CATSRESGRAYEQYF
TRBJ2-2	NA	NA	TRBV4-2	TGTGCCAGCAGCCCCGAGGGGGGGTCCGGGGAGCTGTTTTTT	CASSPEGGSGELFF
TRBJ2-5	NA	NA	TRBV29-1	TGCAGCGGGATCGGACAGCTAGAGACCCAGTACTTC	CSGIGQLETQYF
TRBJ2-3	NA	NA	TRBV9	TGTGCCAGCAGCGGAAGCACAGATACGCAGTATTTT	CASSGSTDTQYF
TRBJ2-1	NA	TRBD2	TRBV9	TGTGCCAGCAGCTCACTGGAGGGAGGGCACAATGAGCAGTTCTTC	CASSSLEGGHNEQFF
TRBJ1-1	NA	NA	TRBV5-6	TGTGCCAGCAGCTTGACCTCGGGGGCTGCGGGCACTGAAGCTTTCTTT	CASSLTSGAAGTEAFF
TRBJ2-7	NA	TRBD2	TRBV9	TGTGCCAGCAGCGTTAGCGGGGGGCCCTACGAGCAGTACTTC	CASSVSGGPYEQYF
TRBJ1-2	NA	NA	TRBV10-3	TGTGCCATCAGCGAGAGGGGCCCTAACTATGGCTACACCTTC	CAISERGPNYGYTF
TRBJ2-1	NA	TRBD2	TRBV4-1	TGCGCCAGCAGCCATCCGGGACTAGCGGGAGGCGGTAGTGAGCAGTTCTTC	CASSHPGLAGGGSEQFF
TRBJ1-1	NA	NA	TRBV6-1	TGTGCCAGCAGTGAAAATCGAGGGGTTGGGCTGAACACTGAAGCTTTCTTT	CASSENRGVGLNTEAFF
TRBJ1-3	NA	NA	TRBV15	TGTGCCACCAGCAGAGATCGGACAACCGGAAACACCATATATTTT	CATSRDRTTGNTIYF
TRBJ1-2	NA	NA	TRBV28	TGTGCCAGCAGTTTCGCAGCTAACTATGGCTACACCTTC	CASSFAANYGYTF
TRBJ1-5	NA	NA	TRBV28	TGTGCCAGCAGTTCCAGTCAGCCCCAGCATTTT	CASSSSQPQHF
TRBJ2-1	NA	TRBD2	TRBV4-1	TGCGCCAGCAGCTCCCGCGGACTAGCGGGATTCAATGAGCAGTTCTTC	CASSSRGLAGFNEQFF
TRBJ2-1	NA	TRBD2	TRBV30	TGTGCCTGGTCCGGGACTATCTCCTACAATGAGCAGTTCTTC	CAWSGTISYNEQFF
TRBJ2-1	NA	NA	TRBV19	TGTGCCAGTAATTCAGGCCGGAGCTCCTACAATGAGCAGTTCTTC	CASNSGRSSYNEQFF
TRBJ2-3	NA	NA	TRBV15	TGTGCCACCAGCAGACGCGGAGCAGATACGCAGTATTTT	CATSRRGADTQYF
TRBJ1-2	NA	NA	TRBV4-3	TGCGCCAGCAGCCAAGATCGAAGTAACTATGGCTACACCTTC	CASSQDRSNYGYTF
TRBJ2-3	NA	TRBD2	TRBV7-3	TGTGCCAGCAGCCCAATTAGCGGGAGCACCGGGGATACGCAGTATTTT	CASSPISGSTGDTQYF
TRBJ2-1	NA	TRBD2	TRBV13	TGTGCCAGCAGCTTAGAGGGACTAGCGGGAGCTTGGGCCCTGAATGAGCAGTTCTTC	CASSLEGLAGAWALNEQFF
TRBJ1-1	NA	NA	TRBV11-1	TGTGCCAGCAGCTTAGCGCGACCCACTGAAGCTTTCTTT	CASSLARPTEAFF
TRBJ2-7	few	NA	TRBV4-1	TGCGCCAGCAGCCAAGATGAGGGGTCGGGCTACGAGCAGTACTTC	CASSQDEGSGYEQYF
TRBJ1-1	NA	NA	TRBV28	TGTGCCAGCAGTCCTCCCGTCCGGTTGGCTGAAGCTTTCTTT	CASSPPVRLAEAFF
TRBJ2-5	NA	TRBD2	TRBV7-2	TGTGCCAGCAGCTTAGTCGGTAGCGGGAGGGCCTTAGAGACCCAGTACTTC	CASSLVGSGRALETQYF
TRBJ2-7	NA	NA	TRBV4-1	TGCGCCAGCAGACGGGACGGTTACTACGAGCAGTACTTC	CASRRDGYYEQYF
TRBJ2-2	NA	NA	TRBV27	TGTGCCAGCCGGTTGGCTTGGGCCACTAACACCGGGGAGCTGTTTTTT	CASRLAWATNTGELFF
TRBJ1-3	NA	NA	TRBV9	TGTGCCAGCAGCCCAGGACCGTACTCAGGCTCCGGAAACACCATATATTTT	CASSPGPYSGSGNTIYF
TRBJ2-5	NA	NA	TRBV16	TGTGCCAGCACCGCAAGGAAGGGGCACCAAGAGACCCAGTACTTC	CASTARKGHQETQYF
TRBJ2-7	NA	TRBD1	TRBV11-3	TGTGCCAGCAGCTCCCGGGACAGAACCTACGAGCAGTACTTC	CASSSRDRTYEQYF
TRBJ1-2	once	NA	TRBV9	TGTGCCAGCAGCGTGGGAGGGGCGTTCTATGGCTACACCTTC	CASSVGGAFYGYTF
TRBJ2-7	NA	TRBD2	TRBV10-3	TGTGCCATCAGTGAGATAGCGGGAGCCATTTCCTACGAGCAGTACTTC	CAISEIAGAISYEQYF
TRBJ2-3	NA	NA	TRBV2	TGTGCCAGCAATACGGACAGGGAACTAGCGTCAGACACAGATACGCAGTATTTT	CASNTDRELASDTDTQYF
TRBJ1-1	once	NA	TRBV9	TGTGCCAGCAGCGCGACAGAGAGAGAAGCTTTCTTT	CASSATEREAFF
TRBJ2-6	NA	NA	TRBV7-2	TGTGCCAGCAGCTTAGGGACAGGGGCCAACGTCCTGACTTTC	CASSLGTGANVLTF
TRBJ2-7	NA	NA	TRBV11-3	TGTGCCAGCAGCTTAGTCCCCTACGAGCAGTACTTC	CASSLVPYEQYF
TRBJ2-1	NA	NA	TRBV5-6	TGTGCCAGCAGCGTTACAGGGTTTGGGTTTTACAATGAGCAGTTCTTC	CASSVTGFGFYNEQFF
TRBJ2-1	NA	NA	TRBV11-2	TGTGCCAGCAGCTTCCATGAGCAGTTCTTC	CASSFHEQFF
TRBJ2-7	NA	NA	TRBV7-9	TGTGCCAGCAGGTTGGGTGCGAACGAGCAGTACTTC	CASRLGANEQYF
TRBJ2-5	NA	TRBD2	TRBV4-3	TGCGCCAGCAGCCCGGGGACTAGCGGGAGTTCGGAGACCCAGTACTTC	CASSPGTSGSSETQYF